A selection of T cell receptor beta chains follows, all from one sample in a study of CD8+CD57+ T cells in acquired aplastic anemia. TCRdb reanalysed the reads using MiXCR and keeps one entry per CDR3 protein. The sample includes roughly 61,000 distinct CDR3 sequences, roughly three fifths of them seen just once. Sequences were obtained from sorted CD4+, CD8+, or CD8+CD57+ T cells (not recorded which) from PBMCs. These receptors were obtained from a human donor with aplastic anemia. Both conserved end residues are part of each CDR3. Each record gives: clone size, V gene, J gene, CDR3 length, D gene, CDR3 protein, CDR3 DNA. A D gene is named only where the DNA matches it firmly. The size field is filled for only some rows; it gives once, few, many or a size class.

abundance: NA
v_gene: TRBV7-8
j_gene: TRBJ1-1
len: 15
d_gene: NA
CDR3aa: CASSAGRWMNTEAFF
CDR3nt: TGTGCCAGCAGCGCTGGACGGTGGATGAACACTGAAGCTTTCTTT

abundance: NA
v_gene: TRBV10-3
j_gene: TRBJ2-1
len: 17
d_gene: NA
CDR3aa: CAISDSSREGLNNEQFF
CDR3nt: TGTGCCATCAGTGATTCCAGCAGAGAGGGCCTCAACAATGAGCAGTTCTTC

abundance: NA
v_gene: TRBV4-2
j_gene: TRBJ2-5
len: 15
d_gene: NA
CDR3aa: CASSPAGHTQETQYF
CDR3nt: TGTGCCAGCAGCCCAGCGGGACATACACAAGAGACCCAGTACTTC

abundance: NA
v_gene: TRBV7-9
j_gene: TRBJ1-6
len: 14
d_gene: NA
CDR3aa: CASSRQQGASPLHF
CDR3nt: TGTGCCAGCAGCCGCCAACAGGGAGCTTCACCCCTCCACTTT

abundance: medium-sized
v_gene: TRBV20-1
j_gene: TRBJ1-6
len: 15
d_gene: NA
CDR3aa: CSARGSNAGNSPLHF
CDR3nt: TGCAGTGCTAGAGGGAGCAACGCAGGAAATTCACCCCTCCACTTT

abundance: NA
v_gene: TRBV5-1
j_gene: TRBJ2-7
len: 14
d_gene: NA
CDR3aa: CASSLGDTTYEQYF
CDR3nt: TGCGCCAGCAGCTTGGGTGACACCACCTACGAGCAGTACTTC

abundance: few
v_gene: TRBV27
j_gene: TRBJ1-2
len: 15
d_gene: TRBD1
CDR3aa: CASRERQGGFNGYTF
CDR3nt: TGTGCCAGCAGGGAAAGACAGGGGGGTTTTAATGGCTACACCTTC

abundance: NA
v_gene: TRBV7-8
j_gene: TRBJ2-5
len: 16
d_gene: TRBD2
CDR3aa: CASSLATSGAQETQYF
CDR3nt: TGTGCCAGCAGCTTAGCTACTAGCGGGGCCCAAGAGACCCAGTACTTC

abundance: once
v_gene: TRBV7-9
j_gene: TRBJ2-7
len: 14
d_gene: TRBD1
CDR3aa: CASSSGQGSYEQYF
CDR3nt: TGTGCCAGCAGCTCCGGACAGGGATCGTACGAGCAGTACTTC

abundance: NA
v_gene: TRBV10-3
j_gene: TRBJ1-3
len: 12
d_gene: NA
CDR3aa: CATGTRQNTIYF
CDR3nt: TGTGCCACCGGGACACGTCAGAACACCATATATTTT

abundance: NA
v_gene: TRBV15
j_gene: TRBJ1-2
len: 14
d_gene: NA
CDR3aa: CATSRRTDSYGYTF
CDR3nt: TGTGCCACCAGCAGACGGACAGACTCCTATGGCTACACCTTC

abundance: NA
v_gene: TRBV9
j_gene: TRBJ2-2
len: 15
d_gene: TRBD1
CDR3aa: CASSVGGTVTGELFF
CDR3nt: TGTGCCAGCAGCGTAGGGGGGACAGTCACCGGGGAGCTGTTTTTT

abundance: NA
v_gene: TRBV6-1
j_gene: TRBJ2-7
len: 14
d_gene: TRBD1
CDR3aa: CASSEGTGAGEQYF
CDR3nt: TGTGCCAGCAGTGAGGGGACAGGGGCGGGCGAGCAGTACTTC

abundance: NA
v_gene: TRBV5-4
j_gene: TRBJ2-7
len: 14
d_gene: NA
CDR3aa: CASSGGRSSYEQYF
CDR3nt: TGTGCCAGCAGTGGGGGCCGTAGCTCCTACGAGCAGTACTTC

abundance: NA
v_gene: TRBV6-5
j_gene: TRBJ1-3
len: 16
d_gene: NA
CDR3aa: CASSYSTKLDGNTIYF
CDR3nt: TGTGCCAGCAGTTACTCAACCAAGTTAGATGGAAACACCATATATTTT

abundance: NA
v_gene: TRBV7-9
j_gene: TRBJ1-6
len: 15
d_gene: TRBD1
CDR3aa: CASSPGQGMDSPLHF
CDR3nt: TGTGCCAGCAGCCCGGGACAGGGGATGGATTCACCCCTCCACTTT

abundance: many
v_gene: TRBV6-1
j_gene: TRBJ1-2
len: 13
d_gene: NA
CDR3aa: CASIQGGAGGYTF
CDR3nt: TGTGCCAGCATCCAAGGGGGGGCCGGAGGCTACACCTTC

abundance: few
v_gene: TRBV29-1
j_gene: TRBJ2-1
len: 11
d_gene: NA
CDR3aa: CSVEDPGEQFF
CDR3nt: TGCAGCGTTGAAGATCCAGGGGAGCAGTTCTTC

abundance: medium-sized
v_gene: TRBV10-3
j_gene: TRBJ2-7
len: 12
d_gene: NA
CDR3aa: CAIRRDGYEQYF
CDR3nt: TGTGCCATCAGACGGGACGGCTACGAGCAGTACTTC

abundance: NA
v_gene: TRBV6-5
j_gene: TRBJ2-1
len: 13
d_gene: NA
CDR3aa: CASISLGYNEQFF
CDR3nt: TGTGCCAGCATTTCTCTGGGCTACAATGAGCAGTTCTTC

abundance: NA
v_gene: TRBV25-1
j_gene: TRBJ2-7
len: 14
d_gene: TRBD1
CDR3aa: CATATGQGTYEQYF
CDR3nt: TGTGCCACCGCCACGGGACAGGGTACGTACGAGCAGTACTTC

abundance: many
v_gene: TRBV24-1
j_gene: TRBJ2-5
len: 15
d_gene: TRBD2
CDR3aa: CATSDTGTSIQTQYF
CDR3nt: TGTGCCACCAGTGATACCGGGACTAGCATACAGACCCAGTACTTC

abundance: few
v_gene: TRBV7-9
j_gene: TRBJ1-2
len: 13
d_gene: NA
CDR3aa: CASSLMSHYGYTF
CDR3nt: TGTGCCAGCAGCTTAATGAGTCACTATGGCTACACCTTC

abundance: many
v_gene: TRBV9
j_gene: TRBJ1-2
len: 16
d_gene: NA
CDR3aa: CASSVGGTVWERGYTF
CDR3nt: TGTGCCAGCAGCGTAGGCGGGACGGTATGGGAGAGGGGCTACACCTTC

abundance: NA
v_gene: TRBV9
j_gene: TRBJ1-1
len: 13
d_gene: TRBD1
CDR3aa: CASSLGDRAEAFF
CDR3nt: TGTGCCAGCAGCTTGGGAGACAGGGCTGAAGCTTTCTTT

abundance: NA
v_gene: TRBV19
j_gene: TRBJ2-7
len: 14
d_gene: TRBD1
CDR3aa: CASSMSQGAYEQYF
CDR3nt: TGTGCCAGTAGTATGAGCCAGGGGGCTTACGAGCAGTACTTC

abundance: NA
v_gene: TRBV7-9
j_gene: TRBJ1-2
len: 15
d_gene: TRBD1
CDR3aa: CASSSNTGGADGYTF
CDR3nt: TGTGCCAGCAGCTCCAATACAGGGGGCGCGGATGGCTACACCTTC

abundance: few
v_gene: TRBV2
j_gene: TRBJ2-4
len: 12
d_gene: NA
CDR3aa: CASTVAKNIQYF
CDR3nt: TGTGCCAGCACTGTAGCCAAAAACATTCAGTACTTC

abundance: NA
v_gene: TRBV5-3
j_gene: TRBJ2-5
len: 13
d_gene: NA
CDR3aa: CASTVWVSETQYF
CDR3nt: TGTGCCAGCACCGTGTGGGTTTCAGAGACCCAGTACTTC

abundance: many
v_gene: TRBV19
j_gene: TRBJ2-2
len: 16
d_gene: TRBD2
CDR3aa: CASNPIGGAYTGELFF
CDR3nt: TGTGCCAGTAACCCGATCGGGGGGGCATATACCGGGGAGCTGTTTTTT

abundance: NA
v_gene: TRBV29-1
j_gene: TRBJ2-1
len: 12
d_gene: TRBD1
CDR3aa: CSDRQGRDEQFF
CDR3nt: TGCAGCGACAGACAGGGAAGGGATGAGCAGTTCTTC

abundance: medium-sized
v_gene: TRBV10-2
j_gene: TRBJ2-5
len: 14
d_gene: TRBD2
CDR3aa: CASRTSGLKETQYF
CDR3nt: TGCGCCAGCAGGACTAGCGGCCTCAAAGAGACCCAGTACTTC

abundance: NA
v_gene: TRBV29-1
j_gene: TRBJ2-5
len: 12
d_gene: NA
CDR3aa: CSVTLGGETQYF
CDR3nt: TGCAGCGTTACCCTGGGGGGAGAGACCCAGTACTTC

abundance: NA
v_gene: TRBV19
j_gene: TRBJ2-7
len: 12
d_gene: NA
CDR3aa: CASSMGSYEQYF
CDR3nt: TGTGCCAGTAGTATGGGCTCTTACGAGCAGTACTTC

abundance: NA
v_gene: TRBV12-3/TRBV12-4
j_gene: TRBJ1-1
len: 14
d_gene: TRBD1
CDR3aa: CASGQQGRNTEAFF
CDR3nt: TGTGCCAGCGGACAACAGGGGCGGAACACTGAAGCTTTCTTT

abundance: many
v_gene: TRBV12-3/TRBV12-4
j_gene: TRBJ1-5
len: 16
d_gene: NA
CDR3aa: CASSLGRGNLDQPQHF
CDR3nt: TGTGCCAGCAGTTTGGGCAGGGGAAATTTGGATCAGCCCCAGCATTTT

abundance: NA
v_gene: TRBV19
j_gene: TRBJ2-7
len: 15
d_gene: NA
CDR3aa: CASSINRDRTYEQYF
CDR3nt: TGTGCCAGTAGTATAAACCGGGACCGAACCTACGAGCAGTACTTC

abundance: NA
v_gene: TRBV20-1
j_gene: TRBJ2-3
len: 15
d_gene: TRBD2
CDR3aa: CSARSSGGTWDTQYF
CDR3nt: TGCAGTGCTAGATCTAGCGGGGGGACATGGGATACGCAGTATTTT

abundance: many
v_gene: TRBV14
j_gene: TRBJ2-1
len: 13
d_gene: NA
CDR3aa: CASSQDPLGEQFF
CDR3nt: TGTGCCAGCAGCCAAGATCCGCTTGGGGAGCAGTTCTTC

abundance: many
v_gene: TRBV2
j_gene: TRBJ1-2
len: 16
d_gene: NA
CDR3aa: CASSEVRDQDIDGYTF
CDR3nt: TGTGCCAGCAGTGAGGTGAGGGATCAGGATATTGACGGCTACACCTTC

abundance: many
v_gene: TRBV10-3
j_gene: TRBJ2-3
len: 19
d_gene: TRBD2
CDR3aa: CAISDRGLAGARSTDTQYF
CDR3nt: TGTGCCATCAGTGATAGGGGTTTAGCGGGGGCCAGAAGCACAGATACGCAGTATTTT

abundance: many
v_gene: TRBV7-9
j_gene: TRBJ2-7
len: 14
d_gene: NA
CDR3aa: CASSPPGRAYEQYF
CDR3nt: TGTGCCAGCAGCCCCCCCGGCCGCGCCTACGAGCAGTACTTC

abundance: many
v_gene: TRBV6-5
j_gene: TRBJ1-2
len: 13
d_gene: TRBD1
CDR3aa: CASSSTGGGGYTF
CDR3nt: TGTGCCAGCAGTTCTACAGGGGGAGGTGGCTACACCTTC

abundance: NA
v_gene: TRBV24-1
j_gene: TRBJ2-1
len: 16
d_gene: NA
CDR3aa: CATSDFEGSSYNEQFF
CDR3nt: TGTGCCACCAGTGATTTCGAGGGCAGCTCCTACAATGAGCAGTTCTTC

abundance: NA
v_gene: TRBV15
j_gene: TRBJ1-6
len: 12
d_gene: NA
CDR3aa: CATSREGPTLHF
CDR3nt: TGTGCCACCAGCAGAGAGGGGCCCACCCTCCACTTT

abundance: NA
v_gene: TRBV11-1
j_gene: TRBJ1-6
len: 16
d_gene: NA
CDR3aa: CASNVVGSSYNSPLHF
CDR3nt: TGTGCCAGCAACGTCGTTGGGAGCTCCTATAATTCACCCCTCCACTTT

abundance: NA
v_gene: TRBV29-1
j_gene: TRBJ2-7
len: 10
d_gene: NA
CDR3aa: CSAVETFQYF
CDR3nt: TGCAGCGCCGTTGAGACATTCCAGTACTTC

abundance: NA
v_gene: TRBV10-3
j_gene: TRBJ1-2
len: 14
d_gene: NA
CDR3aa: CAITGQPLSYGYTF
CDR3nt: TGTGCCATCACTGGACAGCCTCTCTCCTATGGCTACACCTTC

abundance: NA
v_gene: TRBV29-1
j_gene: TRBJ1-1
len: 11
d_gene: NA
CDR3aa: CSVSREAEAFF
CDR3nt: TGCAGCGTTTCTAGGGAGGCTGAAGCTTTCTTT

abundance: NA
v_gene: TRBV10-3
j_gene: TRBJ2-3
len: 14
d_gene: NA
CDR3aa: CAVGDIPGTDTQYF
CDR3nt: TGTGCCGTCGGAGATATACCCGGCACAGATACGCAGTATTTT

abundance: NA
v_gene: TRBV15
j_gene: TRBJ2-7
len: 15
d_gene: TRBD2
CDR3aa: CATSRVSGATYEQYF
CDR3nt: TGTGCCACCAGCAGAGTTAGCGGGGCAACCTACGAGCAGTACTTC

abundance: many
v_gene: TRBV4-3
j_gene: TRBJ2-1
len: 13
d_gene: TRBD1
CDR3aa: CASSDRGLNEQFF
CDR3nt: TGCGCCAGTTCGGACAGGGGGCTGAATGAGCAGTTCTTC

abundance: NA
v_gene: TRBV10-3
j_gene: TRBJ2-7
len: 15
d_gene: TRBD1
CDR3aa: CAISRDSTPSYEQYF
CDR3nt: TGTGCCATCAGTCGGGACAGTACCCCGTCCTACGAGCAGTACTTC